This T cell receptor beta chain originates from a study of neurological immune-mediated disorders. This clonotype showed up many times. Time point noted: longitudinal time-point 2. For the unsorted libraries, 2 million PBMCs stored at -80 C served as input. The CDR3 loop spans 14 amino acids. V shed 6 bases and J 3 bases; nucleotides not matched to a gene: 5. One entry per CDR3 protein results from TCRdb running MiXCR on the 5' RACE reads. The top ten clones hold 7.9% of a sample with some 87,000 distinct CDR3 sequences, 5.8% of them seen once. V usage is TRBV12-3 or TRBV12-4 and J usage is TRBJ1-5; 7 nucleotides align to TRBD1. The sample comprised PBMCs. This clonotype was sampled from a woman aged 55-75 years with multiple sclerosis. The CDR3 region has the DNA TGTGCCAGCAGGTTGGGACAGCTCAATCAGCCCCAGCATTTT. This encodes CASRLGQLNQPQHF.